This entry describes one T cell receptor beta chain. This record comes from a study of T cell repertoires in cytomegalovirus infection. V shed 2 bases and J shed 7 bases, with 17 bases lying between them. Germline assignment: CDR1 DFQATT and CDR2 SNEGSKA (reference sequence). This CDR3 spans 14 amino acids. TCRdb analysed the reads with MiXCR anew, one entry per CDR3 protein. The data show around 330,000 distinct CDR3 sequences, roughly a sixth seen once. The material sequenced was PBMCs. The source is a human donor in good health (CMV status not recorded). Some clones in this sample may be carry-over from other donors' samples. The chain joins TRBV20-1 to TRBJ2-5; a weak D match, TRBD2 (6 bases). The CDR3 region is CSARPSGYLGTQYF. The CDR3 region has the DNA TGCAGTGCTAGACCCAGCGGGTATCTGGGGACCCAGTACTTC.